The 19 T cell receptor beta chains below were found in one sample sequenced in a study of T cells expressing NK-cell markers. TCRdb reprocessed the 5' RACE reads and keeps a single row for each CDR3 protein, giving no DNA. Recorded for this sample: about 160,000 distinct CDR3 sequences. Sequenced: blood T cells: a sorted CD56 or NKG2C T cell subset, CD4+ or CD8+ T cells, or bulk PBMC T cells (not recorded which). These receptors were collected from a woman between 18 and 70 years old in good health.

V and J are TRBV4-2 and TRBJ2-3. Germline V gene lookup returns CDR1 LGHNA and CDR2 YNFKEQ. This CDR3 contains 15 residues. The CDR3 sequence is CASSQDIIASDTQYF.

The J gene is TRBJ2-1, the V gene TRBV29-1. The CDR3 is 11 residues long. Germline loops: CDR1 SQVTM, CDR2 ANQGSEA. CDR3 region: CSVDRTAEQFF.

The rearrangement links TRBV7-9 to TRBJ1-2; there is no DNA to check the TCRdb D call of TRBD1. This CDR3 is built from 14 residues. The germline gives CDR1 SEHNR, CDR2 FQNEAQ (reference sequence). The CDR3 reads CASSPDPGSYGYTF.

The chain has TRBV10-3 and TRBJ2-2; TCRdb calls TRBD1, which cannot be checked without DNA. Germline V lookup: CDR1 ENHRY, CDR2 SYGVKD. The CDR3 runs 14 residues. The CDR3 spells CAISSSGATGELFF.

The genes are TRBV29-1 and TRBJ2-1; the D call of TRBD2 rests on TCRdb alone, since no DNA is present to check it. This CDR3 has 15 amino acids. Germline CDR1 and CDR2: SQVTM and ANQGSEA. The CDR3 spells CSAKAADPSYNEQFF.

V is TRBV21-1 and J is TRBJ2-6. TRBV21-1 is a recognized pseudogene. The CDR3 is 19 amino acids. The CDR3 reads CASSRLTAPVSSGANVLTF.

The chain has TRBV24-1 and TRBJ2-1; TCRdb gives TRBD1 as the D gene, but with no DNA this cannot be confirmed. The CDR3 length is 15 residues. Germline CDR1 and CDR2: KGHDR and SFDVKD. CDR3 amino acids: CATSDQPGQGDEQFF.

The chain couples TRBV20-1 to TRBJ2-7; TCRdb designates TRBD2, a call that cannot be tested without DNA. Per germline, CDR1 DFQATT and CDR2 SNEGSKA (reference sequence). This CDR3 region has 14 residues. The CDR3 loop reads CSAFSGGSSYEQYF.

This chain joins TRBV7-3 and TRBJ2-5; TCRdb picks TRBD1, but there is no DNA to check that call. Germline values: CDR1 SGHTA, CDR2 FQGTGA. This CDR3 contains 14 residues. CDR3 sequence reads: CASSEDSRQETQYF.

The chain combines TRBV6-1 with TRBJ2-7; as DNA is missing, the TRBD1 call by TCRdb cannot be tested. The CDR3 covers 14 residues. Per the germline V gene, CDR1 is MNHNS and CDR2 is SASEGT. CDR3 sequence: CASQPGTENYEQYF.

CDR3: CATSKTSGRGTGELFF. The chain combines TRBV15 with TRBJ2-2; TCRdb designates TRBD2, a call that cannot be tested without DNA. This CDR3 has 16 amino acids. Germline lookup yields CDR1 LNHNV and CDR2 YYDKDF (reference sequence).

CDR3 region: CSALPIGLAGGDTQYF. The V call is TRBV20-1, the J call TRBJ2-3; the D call from TCRdb, TRBD2, cannot be confirmed without DNA. The CDR3 has 16 residues. CDR1 DFQATT and CDR2 SNEGSKA come from the germline V gene (reference sequence).

This CDR3 reads CASSLAGTANEKLFF. The chain joins TRBV12-3 or TRBV12-4 to TRBJ1-4. This CDR3 spans 15 amino acids.

The chain combines TRBV20-1 with TRBJ2-7; TCRdb proposes TRBD2, but this gene call is untestable without DNA. Germline CDR1 reads DFQATT; CDR2 reads SNEGSKA (reference sequence). This CDR3 has 13 residues. The CDR3 region is CSARASGRYEQYF.

This chain joins TRBV3-1 and TRBJ2-5; TCRdb returns TRBD1, unconfirmable since there is no DNA. The CDR3 totals 15 residues. Looked up from germline, CDR1 is LGHDT and CDR2 is YNNKEL (reference sequence). CDR3 loop: CASSQGTLPQETQYF.

This rearrangement joins TRBV5-4 to TRBJ1-4; the D call of TRBD1 rests on TCRdb alone, since no DNA is present to check it. The V gene's germline CDR1 is SGHNT and CDR2 YYREEE (reference sequence). CDR3 length equals 15 residues. CDR3 in amino acids: CASSGGGGGNEKLFF.

The gene calls are TRBV5-1 and TRBJ2-5; the D gene TCRdb calls, TRBD1, cannot be checked with no DNA. The CDR3 sequence is 14 residues long. Germline V gene lookup returns CDR1 SGHRS and CDR2 YFSETQ. CDR3: CASSPGTGIGTQYF.

This chain uses TRBV12-3 or TRBV12-4 with TRBJ1-2. CDR3 length equals 11 residues. CDR3 region: CASSTVDGYTF.

V and J are TRBV3-1 and TRBJ2-2; TCRdb's D gene call, TRBD2, goes unchecked for lack of DNA. This CDR3 contains 17 residues. CDR1 is LGHDT and CDR2 is YNNKEL in the germline V gene (reference sequence). The CDR3 sequence is CASSQGELAGETGELFF.